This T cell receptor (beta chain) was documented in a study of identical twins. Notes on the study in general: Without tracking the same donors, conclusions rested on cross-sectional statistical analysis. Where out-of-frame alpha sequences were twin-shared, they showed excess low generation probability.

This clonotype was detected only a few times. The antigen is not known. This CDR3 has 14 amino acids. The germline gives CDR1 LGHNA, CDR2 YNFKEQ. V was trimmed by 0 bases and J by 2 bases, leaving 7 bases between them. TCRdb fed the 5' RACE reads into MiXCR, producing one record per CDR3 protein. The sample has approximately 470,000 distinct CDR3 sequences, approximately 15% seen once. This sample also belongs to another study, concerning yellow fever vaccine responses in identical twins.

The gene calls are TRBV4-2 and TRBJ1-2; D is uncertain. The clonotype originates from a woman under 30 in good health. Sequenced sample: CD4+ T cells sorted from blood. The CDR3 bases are TGTGCCAGCAGCCAAGATAAGCGGAACTATGGCTACACCTTC. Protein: CASSQDKRNYGYTF.